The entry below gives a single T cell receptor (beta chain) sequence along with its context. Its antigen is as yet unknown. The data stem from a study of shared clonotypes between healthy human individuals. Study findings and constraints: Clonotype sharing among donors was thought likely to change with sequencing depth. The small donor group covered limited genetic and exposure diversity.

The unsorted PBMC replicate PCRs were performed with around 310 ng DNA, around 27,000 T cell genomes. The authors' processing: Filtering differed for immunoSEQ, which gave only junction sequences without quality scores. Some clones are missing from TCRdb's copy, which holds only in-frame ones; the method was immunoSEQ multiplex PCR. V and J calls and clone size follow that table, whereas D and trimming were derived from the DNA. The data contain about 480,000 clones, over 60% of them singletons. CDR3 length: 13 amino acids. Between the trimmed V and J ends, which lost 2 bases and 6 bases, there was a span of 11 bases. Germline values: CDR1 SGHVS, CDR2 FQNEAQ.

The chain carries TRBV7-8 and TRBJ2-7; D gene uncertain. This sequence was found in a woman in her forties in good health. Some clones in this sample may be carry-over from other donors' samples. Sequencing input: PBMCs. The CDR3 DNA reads TGTGCCAGCAGCTTAATGAACCATGGCGAGCAGTACTTC. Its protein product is CASSLMNHGEQYF.